This T cell receptor (beta chain) was retrieved from a study of regulatory T cells in long-lasting Graves disease. Sequencing libraries for TCR beta were prepared with iRepertoire HTBI primers and Arm-PCR of CDR3 regions. Original processing methods: The samples included roughly 61 TRBV and under 15 TRBJ segments. TCRdb re-called the multiplex PCR reads with MiXCR, one entry per CDR3 protein. TCRdb's processing, not the authors' own work, is the source of the V and J calls. The table lists 200,000 to 300,000 distinct CDR3 sequences, 20% to 25% of them singletons. In this sample, this clonotype turned up many times. CDR1 and CDR2 (germline): MNHEY, SMNVEV (reference sequence). Trimming took off 3 bases at V and 0 bases at J, with 12 bases between the two ends. CDR3 length equals 15 residues. As for time point: newly diagnosed GD, antithyroid drugs for less than 3 months. Extracted RNA from PBMCs served as the source of the TCR library.

The chain is built from TRBV27 and TRBJ2-7; no clear D gene. The specimen comprised peripheral blood mononuclear cells (PBMCs), sampled at new diagnosis, from a patient treated with antithyroid drugs. The origin of this receptor is a female donor with Graves disease. The CDR3 DNA reads TGTGCCAGCAGTTTCCAGGACCGTTTCTCCTACGAGCAGTACTTC. This encodes CASSFQDRFSYEQYF.